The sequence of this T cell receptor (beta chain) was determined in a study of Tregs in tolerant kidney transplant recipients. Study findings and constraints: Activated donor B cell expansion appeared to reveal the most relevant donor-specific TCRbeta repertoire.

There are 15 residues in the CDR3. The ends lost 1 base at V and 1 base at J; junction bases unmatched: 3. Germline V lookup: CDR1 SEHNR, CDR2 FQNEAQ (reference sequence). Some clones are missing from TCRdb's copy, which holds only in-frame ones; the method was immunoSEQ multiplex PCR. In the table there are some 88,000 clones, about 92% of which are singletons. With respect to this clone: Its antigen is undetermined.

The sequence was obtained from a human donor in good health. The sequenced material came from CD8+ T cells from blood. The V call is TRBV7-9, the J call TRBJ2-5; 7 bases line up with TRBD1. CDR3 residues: CASSLVAGGQETQYF. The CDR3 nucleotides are TGTGCCAGCAGCTTAGTGGCAGGGGGCCAAGAGACCCAGTACTTC.